Listed below are T cell receptor beta chains from one sample, sequenced in a study of cytomegalovirus exposure and HLA in healthy donors. Sequencing used immunoSEQ multiplex PCR; TCRdb keeps in-frame clones, though not all of them. The table shows some 160,000 clones, with 79% occurring only once. Sequenced sample: PBMCs. The receptors shown here come from a woman aged 40 to 55 in good health and CMV-seronegative. Both conserved end residues are part of each CDR3. Fields, in order: J gene, D gene, V gene, clone size, CDR3 protein, CDR3 DNA. D genes are given only for firm matches. Only part of the rows carry a size: once, few, many, or a class if the clone is expanded.

>TRBJ2-7|TRBD2|TRBV7-9|-
CASTLSGRADEQYF
TGTGCCAGCACCCTAAGCGGGAGGGCCGACGAGCAGTACTTC
>TRBJ2-1|-|TRBV4-3|-
CASSQAQGGRVDEQFF
TGCGCCAGCAGCCAAGCTCAAGGGGGACGGGTCGATGAGCAGTTCTTC
>TRBJ1-1|TRBD1|TRBV6-5|-
CASIPDRGRITEAFF
TGTGCCAGCATCCCGGACAGGGGGCGGATAACTGAAGCTTTCTTT
>TRBJ1-6|-|TRBV4-3|-
CASSQDQGWDSPLHF
TGCGCCAGCAGCCAAGATCAGGGATGGGATTCACCCCTCCACTTT
>TRBJ1-2|-|TRBV30|-
CAWSVRTLNGYTF
TGTGCCTGGAGTGTGCGGACATTAAATGGCTACACCTTC
>TRBJ1-2|TRBD1|TRBV5-4|-
CASRGVGTGYGYTF
TGTGCCAGCAGGGGGGTCGGGACAGGCTATGGCTACACCTTC
>TRBJ1-1|-|TRBV6-1|few
CATRTEMNTEAFF
TGTGCCACCCGGACAGAGATGAACACTGAAGCTTTCTTT
>TRBJ1-6|-|TRBV5-5|-
CASSLAQEGSPLHF
TGTGCCAGCAGCTTGGCACAGGAAGGTTCACCCCTCCACTTT
>TRBJ2-7|TRBD1|TRBV5-1|once
CASRSGQGKGRKQYF
TGCGCCAGCAGATCGGGACAGGGAAAAGGCCGCAAGCAGTACTTC
>TRBJ2-7|TRBD1|TRBV19|-
CASSTSGGASVYEQYF
TGTGCCAGTAGTACCTCAGGGGGCGCATCGGTCTACGAGCAGTACTTC
>TRBJ1-2|-|TRBV30|-
CAWTTSGDGYTF
TGTGCCTGGACAACTTCAGGGGATGGCTACACCTTC
>TRBJ1-4|-|TRBV5-4|-
CASSLEAGNPSTNEKLFF
TGTGCCAGCAGCTTGGAGGCAGGAAACCCCTCAACTAATGAAAAACTGTTTTTT
>TRBJ1-2|-|TRBV18|few
CASSPQGVYGYTF
TGTGCCAGCTCACCGCAGGGTGTCTACGGCTACACCTTC
>TRBJ2-5|TRBD2|TRBV7-8|-
CASSPEGGGPGRETQYF
TGTGCCAGCAGCCCAGAGGGCGGGGGGCCGGGTAGAGAGACCCAGTACTTC
>TRBJ2-1|-|TRBV7-2|once
CASSFDGGSYNEQFF
TGTGCCAGCAGCTTTGATGGCGGGTCATACAATGAGCAGTTCTTC
>TRBJ2-1|TRBD2|TRBV5-6|once
CASSFDGGSYNEQFF
TGTGCCAGCAGCTTCGACGGGGGGAGCTACAATGAGCAGTTCTTC
>TRBJ2-5|TRBD2|TRBV6-6|-
CASSTAGAAKETQYF
TGTGCCAGCAGTACAGCGGGAGCCGCTAAAGAGACCCAGTACTTC
>TRBJ2-7|TRBD2|TRBV9|-
CASSVATSGRNEQYF
TGTGCCAGCAGCGTAGCTACTAGCGGGAGAAACGAGCAGTACTTC
>TRBJ1-2|TRBD1|TRBV15|-
CATSRGPGQHYGYTF
TGTGCCACCAGCAGAGGCCCGGGACAGCACTATGGCTACACCTTC
>TRBJ2-5|-|TRBV30|-
CAWNKLQETQYF
TGTGCCTGGAATAAGCTTCAAGAGACCCAGTACTTC
>TRBJ1-2|-|TRBV7-9|-
CASSLERRGGYTF
TGTGCCAGCAGCTTAGAAAGACGAGGGGGCTACACCTTC
>TRBJ2-7|-|TRBV6-4|-
CASSVASTADEQYF
TGTGCCAGCAGTGTAGCTTCTACGGCTGACGAGCAGTACTTC
>TRBJ2-5|TRBD1|TRBV7-2|-
CASSLADGRTGGRGETQYF
TGTGCCAGCAGCTTAGCCGACGGGAGAACAGGGGGCAGGGGAGAGACCCAGTACTTC
>TRBJ2-7|-|TRBV5-6|-
CASSHNYREPEQYF
TGTGCCAGCAGCCATAACTACAGGGAACCCGAGCAGTACTTC
>TRBJ2-1|TRBD2|TRBV5-1|once
CASSLRLAADNEQFF
TGCGCCAGCAGCCTCCGACTAGCGGCGGACAATGAGCAGTTCTTC
>TRBJ2-7|TRBD2|TRBV7-2|-
CASSSLSWRGVHEQYF
TGTGCCAGCAGCTCCCTTTCCTGGCGGGGGGTTCACGAGCAGTACTTC
>TRBJ2-7|TRBD2|TRBV4-1|-
CASSQAGTSGGYEQYF
TGCGCCAGCAGCCAGGCCGGGACTAGCGGTGGCTACGAGCAGTACTTC
>TRBJ1-2|-|TRBV2|-
CASSFDRNYGYTF
TGTGCCAGCAGCTTCGACAGGAACTATGGCTACACCTTC
>TRBJ2-7|TRBD2|TRBV6-5|-
CASHLRLAGSEQYF
TGTGCCAGCCATCTTCGACTAGCGGGAAGCGAGCAGTACTTC
>TRBJ2-4|-|TRBV18|-
CASSPDTGMNIQYF
TGTGCCAGCTCACCTGACACGGGAATGAACATTCAGTACTTC
>TRBJ2-5|TRBD2|TRBV13|-
CASSLLSGIRETQYF
TGTGCCAGCAGCCTTTTGAGCGGGATCAGAGAGACCCAGTACTTC
>TRBJ2-7|TRBD1|TRBV6-5|few
CASSYTGAEEQYF
TGTGCCAGCAGTTACACAGGGGCAGAGGAGCAGTACTTC
>TRBJ1-2|-|TRBV9|once
CASSVAGGDYGYTF
TGTGCCAGCAGCGTAGCGGGGGGGGACTATGGCTACACCTTC
>TRBJ2-2|TRBD1|TRBV6-5|-
CASSRQGERELFF
TGTGCCAGCAGCCGACAGGGAGAACGGGAGCTGTTTTTT
>TRBJ2-3|-|TRBV5-1|-
CASSLEPSQRSDTQYF
TGCGCCAGCAGCTTGGAGCCATCCCAAAGATCAGATACGCAGTATTTT
>TRBJ1-5|-|TRBV5-6|few
CASSLSGSQPQHF
TGTGCCAGCAGCTTATCTGGGAGTCAGCCCCAGCATTTT